This T cell receptor (beta chain) was sequenced for a study of shared clonotypes between healthy human individuals. Study background: The composition of the donors was a couple of women and a few men aged 18 to 49.

Only CD45RO-negative cells positively selected for CCR7 counted as naive CD8 cells, so terminally differentiated effector memory CD45RA+ cells were excluded. Libraries were prepared by immunoSEQ multiplex PCR; TCRdb keeps only in-frame clonotypes and omits some of them. The sample consists of some 740,000 clones, approximately 92% of them appearing once. CDR1 and CDR2 (germline): KGHSH, LQKENI. The V end lost 8 bases, the J end lost 0 bases, and 16 bases lay between the germline ends. The CDR3 has 15 residues. This clonotype was obtained from a man younger than 45 in good health. This chain links TRBV18 with TRBJ1-1; TRBD1 is a possible D gene (5 bases). The sample was naive CD8+ T cells sorted from blood. CDR3 DNA sequence: TGTGCCAGCGGCCGGGGCCTTATTATGAACACTGAAGCTTTCTTT. Residues: CASGRGLIMNTEAFF.